The sequence of this TCR beta chain was determined in a study of T cell responses to AZD1222 COVID-19 vaccine. TCRdb's copy holds only in-frame clones and misses some; the assay was immunoSEQ multiplex PCR. Of over 100,000 clones listed, about 85% are singletons. Germline V gene sequence: CDR1 SGHTS, CDR2 YDEGEE. After removal of 4 bases from V and 4 bases from J, the junction contained 7 bases not matched to a gene. The CDR3 is 14 residues long. J is TRBJ1-2 and V is TRBV5-8, with 7 bases lining up with TRBD1. The TCR sequence derives from an adult in good health. The material was peripheral blood, obtained on day 0 of AZD1222 vaccination. The DNA of the CDR3 is TGTGCCAGCAGCGGTGACAGGGCCGTCTATGGCTACACCTTC. Its translation is CASSGDRAVYGYTF.